This TCR beta chain was retrieved from a study of cytomegalovirus exposure and HLA in healthy donors (dated by TCRdb to about 2017). With respect to the entire study: In an earlier analysis of several hundred of the donors, 250 to 350 Gb of sequence data and 90 million to 120 million unique TCR beta sequences from about 180 million T cells were reported. Five DR-DQ haplotypes were treated as single units for association and clustering because of strong linkage in the cohort. The T cell repertoires of around 670 subjects were profiled by immunosequencing and related to cytomegalovirus serostatus. In the later analysis, no new phenotypic data were used to find candidate immune exposures; instead, reliance was placed on TCR beta sequences and their occurrence across donors. A later analysis re-analyzed previously published TCR beta repertoires from 666 donors and added high-resolution HLA genotyping to study TCR occurrence patterns. An early release covering over 500 HLA-typed donors comprised approximately 300 gigabases of sequencing data and approximately 85 million unique TCR sequences. Among over 350 genotyped donors of the cohort, an average of approximately 240,000 unique TCR beta nucleotide sequences were sequenced per donor, approximately 20% of them non-productive. To decide whether each TCR beta V gene segment behaved as functional or pseudogenic, an earlier analysis of some 570 of the donors relied on high-throughput TCR beta sequencing. In a later genetic analysis, genome-wide SNP genotypes for about 55% of the roughly 670 donors were used, and that subset was treated as a discovery cohort. All discovery cohort repertoires had been generated using a single sequencing platform. The study aimed to test whether cataloging public T cell receptors could reveal signatures of past pathogen exposure. Donor age, sex, ethnicity and CMV serostatus were collected together with the repertoire data. Of the 300 to 500 genotyped donors, less than 85% were placed in the genetic ancestry cluster associated with self-reported Caucasian donors. Besides the first cohort of roughly 700 subjects, a separate validation cohort made up of around 120 different subjects was used. High-throughput TCR immunosequencing, statistical association of individual TCRs with disease status, and machine learning were combined to predict cytomegalovirus infection status. The number of typed donors differed by locus: roughly 620-630 for A, B, C, DRB1 and DQB1; 522 for DQA1; around 610 for DPA1; and some 470 for DPB1. Class I and class II HLA loci were covered by the typing at four-digit resolution.

What the research found in general, with its limitations: In a later analysis, HLA-associated TCR beta chains were found to be more clonally expanded and to have lower generation probabilities than equally common non-associated chains. When HLA alleles, especially DR and DQ, strongly co-occurred, TCR associations were difficult to assign to individual alleles. According to a later genetic analysis, donors in an Asian-associated ancestry cluster had fewer N-insertions in productive TCRs than the roughly 670-donor mean. Only TCR beta chains were sequenced in this cohort, and the absence of alpha or paired-chain data limited detectable features. CMV serostatus was the only immune exposure information available for the cohort. Because the 87-base-pair reads could not distinguish some IMGT-functional V segments, including TRBV6-2 and TRBV6-3, those segments were excluded. Sequencing depth was assumed to be roughly uniform across donors in the presence/absence analyses, though that assumption may not hold. Cytomegalovirus status was reported to be diagnosed by the classifier with high specificity and sensitivity in both the original and validation cohorts. In vitro tests confirmed that three of the cytomegalovirus-associated TCR beta chains recognize cytomegalovirus antigens. In a later analysis, most CMV-associated TCR beta chains were found to appear HLA-restricted, with HLA associations seemingly driven largely by CMV exposure. A later analysis associated 17,000 or so TCR beta sequences with specific HLA alleles at a false discovery rate of 0.05. In a later analysis, several top co-occurrence clusters were reported to appear linked to parvovirus B19, influenza, CMV and Epstein-Barr virus. Across donors, most TCR sequences were observed very rarely, whereas some public TCRs were present in many individuals. In a later analysis, TCR association rates were found to vary across HLA loci, with the most associated TCRs seen for DRB1 alleles and the fewest for HLA-C alleles. Linkage disequilibrium might explain the correlated functional status among segregating V segments, but an unknown experimental factor could not be ruled out. V-gene and J-gene trimming of TCR beta chains was associated with a missense DCLRE1C variant in a later genetic analysis, and the association was replicated in an independent cohort. Because HLA typing was missing for some donors at each locus, association tests included only the typed subset. In an earlier analysis of roughly 500 of the donors, most TCR beta V segments appeared in productive rearrangements about 87% or about 30% of the time, broadly matching IMGT annotations. It was suggested by the authors that the approach could potentially be generalized to other disease states and immunological phenotypes. The study gave a list of 150 to 200 TCR beta chains associated with cytomegalovirus. A further reported finding was that TCR beta sequences accurately predicted the HLA-A and HLA-B alleles for most subjects in the first cohort. Because counts were too low, fewer than 20 rarely observed V segments, including chromosome 9 orphons, were excluded from the earlier analysis of 587 of the donors. The sequencing pipeline was judged likely to have produced a cluster of highly shared sequence variants as a technical artifact.

The junction shows trimming of 0 bases on V and 7 bases on J, and the gene matches do not reach 6 bases of it. Looking up the germline V gene (reference sequence) yields CDR1 GTSNPN and CDR2 SVGIG. The CDR3 covers 14 residues, taking in both the cysteine and the phenylalanine. Kept here is only the CDR3 DNA, which spans 42 bases and is read in frame from base 1. Receptor libraries were prepared by the immunoSEQ multiplex PCR assay. For the multiplex PCR, a mixture combining 60 forward primers for TCR Vbeta segments and 13 reverse primers for TCR Jbeta segments was used. The CDR3 region of rearranged TCR beta genes was amplified from genomic DNA by a multiplex PCR assay. On the Illumina HiSeq System, the amplified TCR beta libraries were sequenced as 87-base-pair reads. The authors' pipeline ran thus. A later analysis tallied 70 million to 100 million unique TCR beta chains across the 666 repertoires, and about 12 million of those chains were shared by two or more donors. Raw reads were error-corrected and collapsed into unique sequences by a nearest-neighbor algorithm in which closely related sequences were merged to remove PCR and sequencing errors. To assign V, D and J gene segments, CDR3 sequences were aligned to IMGT reference sequences. For a sequence to be retained, a match of at least six nucleotides to both a V gene segment and a J gene segment was required. Rearrangements were classified as productive when the CDR3 lacked stop codons and remained in frame with V and J, and all other rearrangements were classified as non-productive. CDR3 was defined according to IMGT convention as the region running from the second conserved V-encoded cysteine to the conserved J-encoded phenylalanine. Sequences without an unambiguous match to a single V gene segment were excluded from the earlier analysis of about 630 of the donors. In an earlier analysis of approximately 590 of the donors, V segments were called functional above 56.7% productive rearrangements and were called segregating when the between-donor standard deviation exceeded 5%. To diagnose cytomegalovirus status from the catalog of TCR beta chain sequences, a statistical classification framework was built. V and J gene assignment, in a later analysis, came from comparing TCR nucleotide sequences with IMGT/GENE-DB human TR gene sequences. A later analysis assigned CDR3 sequences and most-parsimonious VDJ recombination scenarios with the TCRdist pipeline. In a later analysis, every TCR beta chain was defined by the combination of its CDR3 amino acid sequence and its V-gene family, and reads without a unique V-gene family were dropped. To address suspected cross-contamination and a sequencing artifact, a later analysis removed 592 highly shared, low-generation-probability nucleotide sequences. In a later analysis, a clonal expansion index for each public chain was calculated from normalized within-repertoire ranks of inferred template counts. A later analysis computed generation probabilities with a VDJ recombination model fitted to out-of-frame rearrangements, and checked the results against IGoR. In a later analysis, hypergeometric tests were used to score TCR-TCR, TCR-HLA and TCR-CMV co-occurrence, with a repertoire-size bias correction applied to TCR pairs. A later analysis estimated false discovery rates by permuting HLA or CMV assignments 20 times. In a later analysis, co-occurring TCRs were grouped with DBSCAN, and TCRdist sequence similarity was added when clustering was performed within HLA-allele-positive subsets. Repertoires with fewer than 30,000 or more than 120,000 public chains, plus five repertoires with anomalous nucleotide sharing, were excluded from co-occurrence clustering. TCRdb limited this immuneACCESS table to in-frame rearrangements with V and J called. A share of clones is missing; checked studies link under half to unresolved V genes, and the rest is unexplained. The V and J calls and clone size come from that table; D and trimming were worked out from the DNA. The sample's clone listing holds about 130,000 clones. About 2% of the sample is held by the ten biggest clonotypes.

The cohort was made up of 650 to 700 healthy bone marrow donors. All cohort members were sampled while nominally healthy, although unrecorded immune exposures were likely present. The donor tested CMV seronegative, placing the donor among the 352 seronegative members of the cohort. Every donor gave a peripheral blood sample, and the peripheral blood mononuclear cells from that sample were used for TCR beta sequencing. The Qiagen DNeasy Blood Extraction Kit was used to extract genomic DNA from the blood cell samples. Concerning this clone: Its antigen is not yet known.

What was sequenced was PBMCs. This receptor was taken from a man aged 40-50 years in good health and CMV-seronegative. The chain joins TRBV30 to TRBJ1-2; TRBD1 agrees with 9 junctional bases. The CDR3 corresponds to CAWSVNRGRSGYTF. The base sequence is TGTGCCTGGAGTGTAAACAGGGGGCGGTCTGGCTACACCTTC. With all but the CDR3 taken from the reference TRBV30 and TRBJ1-2 genes, the full variable domain is: SQTIHQWPATLVQPVGSPLSLECTVEGTSNPNLYWYRQAAGRGLQLLFYSVGIGQISSEVPQNLSASRPQDRQFILSSKKLLLSDSGFYLCAWSVNRGRSGYTFGSGTRLTVV.